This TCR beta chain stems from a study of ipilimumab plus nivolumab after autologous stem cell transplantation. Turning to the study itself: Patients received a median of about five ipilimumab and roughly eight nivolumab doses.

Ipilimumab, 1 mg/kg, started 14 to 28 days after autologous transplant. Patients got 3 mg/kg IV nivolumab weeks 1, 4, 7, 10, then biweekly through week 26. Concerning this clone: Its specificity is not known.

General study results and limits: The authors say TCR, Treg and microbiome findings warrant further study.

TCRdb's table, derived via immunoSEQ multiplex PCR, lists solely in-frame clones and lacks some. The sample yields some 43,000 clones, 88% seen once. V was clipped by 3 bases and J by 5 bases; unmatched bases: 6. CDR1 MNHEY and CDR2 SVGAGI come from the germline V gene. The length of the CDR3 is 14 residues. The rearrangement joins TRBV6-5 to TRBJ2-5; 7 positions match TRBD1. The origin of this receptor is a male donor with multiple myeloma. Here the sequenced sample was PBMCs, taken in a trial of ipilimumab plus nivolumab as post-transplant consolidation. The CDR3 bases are TGTGCCAGCAGTTATCAACAGGGGAGCGAGACCCAGTACTTC. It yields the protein CASSYQQGSETQYF.